This note documents a single T cell receptor (beta chain) sequence. Antigen: not known. These data come from a study of shared clonotypes between healthy human individuals. Overall study results and limits: It was observed that roughly 5% of naive CD4 clonotypes were shared across a few donors.

Germline loops: CDR1 SGDLS, CDR2 YYNGEE. The J segment lost 3 bases and the V segment lost 3 bases, leaving 10 bases of the junction unmatched. The CDR3 totals 16 residues. Some clones are missing from TCRdb's copy, which holds only in-frame ones; the method was immunoSEQ multiplex PCR. The data hold under 2,500,000 clones, with 90% to 97% observed a single time. The chain uses TRBV9 and TRBJ2-7; 9 bases line up with TRBD2. The sequence was collected from a young man in good health. Sequencing input: naive CD4+ T cells sorted from blood. As for subset: CD45RA+ positively selected. CDR3 sequence: CASSATGTSSIYEQYF. DNA for the CDR3: TGTGCCAGCAGCGCCACCGGGACTAGCTCTATCTACGAGCAGTACTTC.